This TCR beta chain was captured in a study of glioma-infiltrating T cells after dendritic cell vaccination (dated by TCRdb to the mid-2010s). Notes on the research overall: The cohort included some 15 glioblastoma patients drawn from Phase I and II dendritic cell vaccination trials, of whom 9 were newly diagnosed and 6 had recurrent disease. Autologous tumor lysate-pulsed dendritic cell vaccination was administered to the patients between about 2002 and 2013. To make the vaccine, monocyte-derived dendritic cells were cultured for under 9 days with IL-4 and GM-CSF and then pulsed overnight with autologous tumor lysate. Each patient got three intradermal injections of the dendritic cell vaccine, spaced at biweekly intervals, in the arm below the axilla. Tumor-infiltrating lymphocyte content was quantified and tumor and blood repertoires were compared in dendritic cell-vaccinated glioblastoma patients by deep sequencing of TCR beta CDR3 regions. Survival after dendritic cell vaccination was correlated with TCR sequencing metrics, such as TIL content and the overlap between tumor and blood repertoires. The full study reports these points: Higher estimated pretreatment TIL content predicted longer time to progression and overall survival after dendritic cell vaccination. The three-group TCR overlap response model was characterized as speculative, and prospective validation of the model was stated to be required. The cohort was small and heterogeneous, with few patients having full blood and tumor sets and even fewer initial-recurrent tumor pairs. TCR clonality showed no direct relationship with survival, which suggests that a diverse polyclonal response may matter.

In the case of this clone: Its antigen remains unidentified. Base qualities are not at hand, and no much larger clone is one base apart.

Patients were selected on the basis of adequate residual fresh-frozen tumor tissue and more than two years of available survival data. Although molecular status otherwise differed among the glioblastoma patients, no patient had an isocitrate dehydrogenase mutation. PBMC collection took place before vaccination, two weeks after the third vaccination, and at tumor progression if progression occurred. The Qiagen DNeasy Blood extraction Kit was used to extract genomic DNA. The germline V gene supplies CDR1 SGHRS and CDR2 YFSETQ. Taken from cysteine to phenylalanine, the CDR3 has 14 residues. Only the CDR3 portion is preserved as DNA: 42 bases, with reading frame beginning at the first base. V loses 3 bases, J loses 2 bases, and the germline ends lie 10 bases apart. TCRB CDR3 regions were amplified from about 2 ug genomic DNA, or all available DNA if less, using the immunoSEQ assay. The multiplex PCR relied on 60 forward primers for TCR V beta segments and 13 reverse primers for J beta segments. To estimate reads per starting template, synthetic control templates were spiked into each sample at limiting dilution. Sequencing produced 87 bp reads on the Illumina HiSeq System. The authors processed their data as follows. PCR and sequencing errors were removed by a nearest neighbor algorithm that merged closely related sequences. TCR overlap was measured as the percentage of unique tumor TCR beta sequences that were also present in the peripheral blood of the same patient. As stored in TCRdb, this immuneACCESS dataset retains in-frame rearrangements with V and J assigned. A fraction of the clones does not appear; measured against another copy, unresolved V genes explain less than half of the discrepancy, and the remainder lacks a known reason. V, J and clone size reflect that table, while D and trimming were determined from the DNA. This sample is represented by approximately 82,000 clones; approximately 90% of them were singletons. Clones ranked in the top ten supply approximately 3.2% of the sample.

Sequences were derived from blood, sampled before dendritic cell vaccination. The clonotype was recovered from a human donor with glioblastoma. The chain is encoded by TRBV5-1 joined to TRBJ2-3; the best D guess is TRBD1, with 6 bases matching. Read as DNA, the sequence is TGCGCCAGCAGCTCGGGACAATACACAGATACGCAGTATTTT. Its translation is CASSSGQYTDTQYF.